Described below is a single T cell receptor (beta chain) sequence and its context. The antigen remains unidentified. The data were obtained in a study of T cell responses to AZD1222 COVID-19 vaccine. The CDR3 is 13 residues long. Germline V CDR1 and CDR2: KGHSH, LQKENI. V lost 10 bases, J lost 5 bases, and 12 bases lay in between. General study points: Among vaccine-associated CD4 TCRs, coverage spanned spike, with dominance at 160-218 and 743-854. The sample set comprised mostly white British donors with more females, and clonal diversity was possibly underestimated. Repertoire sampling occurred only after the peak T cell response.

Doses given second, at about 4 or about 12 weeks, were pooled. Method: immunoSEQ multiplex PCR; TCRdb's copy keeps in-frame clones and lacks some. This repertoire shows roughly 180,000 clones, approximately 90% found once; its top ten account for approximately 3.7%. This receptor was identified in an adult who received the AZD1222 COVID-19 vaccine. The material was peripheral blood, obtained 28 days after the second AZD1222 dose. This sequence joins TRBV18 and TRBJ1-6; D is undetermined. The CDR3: CANRETDNSPLHF. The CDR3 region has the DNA TGTGCCAACCGGGAAACGGATAATTCACCCCTCCACTTT.